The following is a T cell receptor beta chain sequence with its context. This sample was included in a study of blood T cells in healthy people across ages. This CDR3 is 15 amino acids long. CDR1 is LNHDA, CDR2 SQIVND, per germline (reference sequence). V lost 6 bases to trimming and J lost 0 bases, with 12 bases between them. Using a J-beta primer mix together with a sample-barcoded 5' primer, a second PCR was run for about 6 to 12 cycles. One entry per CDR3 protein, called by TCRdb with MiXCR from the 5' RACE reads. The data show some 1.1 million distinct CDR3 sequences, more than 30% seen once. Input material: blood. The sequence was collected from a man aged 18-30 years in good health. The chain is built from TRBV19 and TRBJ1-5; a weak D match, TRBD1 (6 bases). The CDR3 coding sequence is TGTGCCAGTAGCCTCACAGGGCATAGCAATCAGCCCCAGCATTTT. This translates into CASSLTGHSNQPQHF.